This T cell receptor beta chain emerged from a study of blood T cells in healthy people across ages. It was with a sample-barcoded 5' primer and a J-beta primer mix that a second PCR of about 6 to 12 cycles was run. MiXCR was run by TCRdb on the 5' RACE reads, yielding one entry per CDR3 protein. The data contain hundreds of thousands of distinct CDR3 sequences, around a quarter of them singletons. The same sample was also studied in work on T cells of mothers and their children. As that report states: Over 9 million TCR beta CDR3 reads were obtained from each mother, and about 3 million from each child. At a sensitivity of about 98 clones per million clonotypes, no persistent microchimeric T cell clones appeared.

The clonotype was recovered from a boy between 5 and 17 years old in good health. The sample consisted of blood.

This CDR3 is CASTEGQGLAKNIQYF. The CDR3 DNA follows: TGTGCCAGCACCGAGGGGCAGGGGTTAGCCAAAAACATTCAGTACTTC. V usage is TRBV2 and J usage is TRBJ2-4, with D tentatively TRBD1 (6 bases). The CDR3 has 16 residues. V was trimmed by 7 bases and J by 0 bases, leaving 16 bases between them. CDR1 and CDR2 from the germline V gene are SNHLY and FYNNEI.